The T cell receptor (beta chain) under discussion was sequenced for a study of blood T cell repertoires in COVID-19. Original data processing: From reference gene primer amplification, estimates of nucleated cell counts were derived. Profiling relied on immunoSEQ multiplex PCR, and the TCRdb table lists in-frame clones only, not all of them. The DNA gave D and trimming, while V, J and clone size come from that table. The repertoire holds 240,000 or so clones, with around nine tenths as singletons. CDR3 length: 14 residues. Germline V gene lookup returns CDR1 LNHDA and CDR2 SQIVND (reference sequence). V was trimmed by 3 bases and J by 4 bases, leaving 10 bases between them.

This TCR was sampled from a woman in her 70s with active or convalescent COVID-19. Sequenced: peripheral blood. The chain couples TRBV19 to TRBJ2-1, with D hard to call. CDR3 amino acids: CASSIIERYNEQFF. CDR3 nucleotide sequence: TGTGCCAGTAGTATCATTGAGAGGTACAATGAGCAGTTCTTC.